This T cell receptor beta chain was recorded in a study of blood T cell repertoires in COVID-19 (dated by TCRdb to 2020 to 2022). For the wider study: Samples from collaborators originated in the United States, Italy and Spain and spanned both the acute and convalescent phases of COVID-19. Sample metadata almost always included a de-identified subject ID, COVID-19 status, age in years and sex. Samples came from the ongoing ImmuneRACE study (first 160 participants) plus 1,254 subjects from 6 global collaborators. Where HLA class I and class II types were available, the types were taken from metadata supplied by the sample provider, not from assay-based typing. Deeply sampled blood TCRbeta repertoires from subjects exposed to, actively infected with, or recovered from COVID-19 were included in the dataset. A freely available public database, intended as a resource for researchers studying the immune response to SARS-CoV-2, is where the repertoires were released. The prospective study material was composed of cDNA or gDNA derived from T cells, B-cell-depleted T cells, or PBMCs. General study outcomes and caveats: How much clinical and demographic metadata was included differed by source and by participant, and the metadata was provided uncurated.

Worth noting for this clone: Its target antigen remains unknown. No base quality values were provided; no much bigger clone lies one nucleotide off.

The CDR3 spans 19 residues, from the cysteine through the phenylalanine. The kept DNA is CDR3 alone, 57 bases in frame from the first base. Here V drops 6 bases and J drops 0 bases, and the junction holds 13 bases not matched to any gene. CDR1 and CDR2 were assigned from the germline V gene (reference sequence) as SEHNR and FQNEAQ. TCRbeta CDR3 regions were amplified from genomic DNA using the immunoSEQ Assay, a bias-controlled multiplex PCR. In the paper's pipeline: Nucleated cell counts per sample were estimated from amplification of reference gene primers within the assay. To quantify the absolute abundance of each unique TCRbeta CDR3 rearrangement, sequence reads were collapsed and filtered. Productive Simpson clonality was computed per sample as the square root of Simpson's diversity index over productive rearrangements. The table comes from immuneACCESS by way of TCRdb, which keeps in-frame sequences with V and J called. Part of the clones is missing from these tables; in studies checked, under half for an unresolved V gene and the rest for unknown reasons. Clone size and the V and J calls come from that table; the DNA yielded D and trimming. The sample records 300,000 to 400,000 clones, 85% of which are singletons. The ten top clones hold under 2% of the sample.

In the prospective study, participants were about 18 to 95 years old, resided in 24 geographic areas of the United States, and were enrolled through a virtual design. Cohort assignment in the prospective study relied on participant-reported clinical history from a screening survey and a study questionnaire. A participant counted as exposed if, within 2 weeks of entering the study, that participant had been in contact with someone who had a PCR-confirmed or clinician-diagnosed COVID-19 case. In the prospective study, mobile phlebotomists collected whole blood, serum and a nasopharyngeal or oropharyngeal swab from each participant. Additional blood draws and questionnaires over an approximately two-month period could optionally be provided by prospective study participants. Prospective study blood samples were shipped either frozen or at room temperature before DNA extraction.

The sequencing sample was made of PBMCs or T cells enriched from blood (not recorded which). The chain links TRBV7-9 with TRBJ2-1; a stretch of 11 junction bases matches TRBD1. The TCR sequence derives from a woman aged 25-40 years who had been exposed to COVID-19. The CDR3 region has the sequence CASSYLWTGGPSSYNEQFF. Here is the DNA: TGTGCCAGCAGTTACCTCTGGACAGGGGGCCCTAGCTCCTACAATGAGCAGTTCTTC.